The T cell receptor beta chain described here comes from a study of T cell changes during pregnancy in multiple sclerosis. Sequencing used immunoSEQ multiplex PCR; TCRdb keeps in-frame clones, though not all of them. This sample has 70,000 to 95,000 clones, with just over 90% found just once. The CDR3 sequence is 15 residues long. Germline V lookup: CDR1 SNHLY, CDR2 FYNNEI. Trimming at V came to 10 bases and at J to 4 bases, leaving 13 bases not matched to a gene. The TCR originated in a female donor with multiple sclerosis, enrolled in a pregnancy study. Sequencing was performed on CD4+ T cells from peripheral blood mononuclear cells, taken in the second trimester of pregnancy. The V call is TRBV2, the J call TRBJ2-1; 7 nucleotides match TRBD1. DNA of the CDR3: TGTGCCACGGCGTCGCGGACAGGAGTATACAATGAGCAGTTCTTC. This gives the protein CATASRTGVYNEQFF.